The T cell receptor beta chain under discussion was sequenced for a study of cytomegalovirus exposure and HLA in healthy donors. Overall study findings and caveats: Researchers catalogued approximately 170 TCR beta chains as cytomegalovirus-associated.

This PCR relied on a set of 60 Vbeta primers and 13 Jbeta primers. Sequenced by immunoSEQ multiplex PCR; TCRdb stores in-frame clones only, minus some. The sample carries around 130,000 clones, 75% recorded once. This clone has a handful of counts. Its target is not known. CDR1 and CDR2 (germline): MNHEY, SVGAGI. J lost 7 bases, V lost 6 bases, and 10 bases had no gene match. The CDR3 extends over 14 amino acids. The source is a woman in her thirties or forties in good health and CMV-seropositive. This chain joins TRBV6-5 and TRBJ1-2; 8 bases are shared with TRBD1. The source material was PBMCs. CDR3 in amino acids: CASRRTGLGIGYTF. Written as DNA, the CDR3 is TGTGCCAGCAGGAGGACAGGGCTGGGTATTGGCTACACCTTC.